This T cell receptor (beta chain) was documented in a study of immune characterization of retroperitoneal liposarcoma. TCRdb re-called the PCR reads through MiXCR, storing one row per CDR3 protein. The sample has approximately 9,000 distinct CDR3 sequences, about 27% seen once. By frequency in the sample, this clonotype is medium-sized. The CDR3 covers 13 residues. Sequencing used tumor tissue. The J gene is TRBJ2-1, the V gene TRBV12-3 or TRBV12-4; 7 nucleotides line up with TRBD1. The end of the DNA is better explained by TRBJ2-7, so the J call may be wrong. This sequence originates from a male donor with retroperitoneal liposarcoma. Written as DNA, the CDR3 is TGTGCCAGCAGTTTCCGACAGGGAAGCGAGCAGTACTTC. Its translation is CASSFRQGSEQYF.